The entry that follows covers one T cell receptor (beta chain) sequence. Antigen unknown. Assay used: immunoSEQ multiplex PCR; TCRdb lists only in-frame clones, some missing. The table lists 30,000 to 40,000 clones, roughly 76% of them singletons. These data belong to a study of a mutant IDH1 vaccine in newly diagnosed glioma. Study details: Treated patients had a mean age of 40.4 years and a roughly 60% male, approximately 38% female split. Those enrolled had earlier been treated with radiotherapy, temozolomide, or both, mostly both. Whole-study results and caveats: Top peripheral T cell clonotype shifts appeared unrelated to pseudoprogression.

Time point of the sample: week 23, last vaccination. Doses of 300 ug of mutant IDH1 20-mer peptide were given with topical imiquimod. The material sequenced was PBMCs, taken from a glioma patient whose treatment included an IDH1 peptide vaccine. This receptor was obtained from a man aged 35 to 55 with glioma.

CDR3: CASSLGGAGSGANVLTF. CDR3 DNA sequence: TGTGCCAGCAGCTTGGGGGGGGCCGGCTCTGGGGCCAACGTCCTGACTTTC. The chain is built from TRBV5-4 and TRBJ2-6; D is possibly TRBD1 or TRBD2 (6 bases each). Between the trimmed V and J ends, which lost 0 bases and 0 bases, there was a span of 10 bases. The CDR3 runs 17 residues. In germline, CDR1 is SGHNT, CDR2 YYREEE (reference sequence).